Below are 16 T cell receptor beta chains sequenced from a single sample in a study of blood T cells in healthy people across ages (dated by TCRdb to the mid-2010s). Library generation was performed with 5' RACE. Sequencing instrument: Illumina HiSeq 2500. A second roughly 7 to 11 cycle PCR used a sample-barcoded 5' primer and a J-beta primer mix. Using fastp trimming at Q25 and MiXCR clonotype assembly, TCRdb reanalyzed the public sequencing data and kept in-frame beta chains. Identical CDR3 protein sequences are pooled into one entry, listed with their most common genes and DNA. This sample has around 800,000 distinct CDR3 sequences in its table, and 53% of those were observed once. 40% to 50% of the sample goes to the ten largest clones. The sample comprised blood. These receptors all stem from a man of 80 years or more in good health.

This clonotype has a handful of counts. The DNA of the CDR3 is TGTGCCATCAGTGAGAGGGACTCTCCCCAAGAGACCCAGTACTTC. Translating it yields CAISERDSPQETQYF. The chain joins TRBV10-3 to TRBJ2-5, with D possibly matching TRBD2 (6 bases). Germline values: CDR1 ENHRY, CDR2 SYGVKD. V dropped 2 bases and J dropped 1 base, with 11 bases sitting between them. This CDR3 is 15 amino acids long.

The chain has TRBV9 and TRBJ2-1, with D possibly TRBD1 on 5 matching bases. Trimming removed 0 bases from V and 6 bases from J, with 10 bases in between. The CDR3 has 14 amino acids. Germline lookup yields CDR1 SGDLS and CDR2 YYNGEE. The CDR3 nucleotides read TGTGCCAGCAGCGTAGCACAGGTCGGCAATGAGCAGTTCTTC. Translated, it gives CASSVAQVGNEQFF.

This clonotype has just one count. V and J are TRBV20-1 and TRBJ2-6; D is possibly TRBD1 or TRBD2 (5 bases each). Trimming took 6 bases from V and 8 from J, leaving 17 bases between them. There are 14 residues in the CDR3. The germline CDR1 and CDR2 sequences are DFQATT and SNEGSKA (reference sequence). In DNA form, the CDR3 reads TGCAGTGCCCCGGTGGGACCCGGGACCAACGTCCTGACTTTC. Amino acid sequence: CSAPVGPGTNVLTF.

The chain combines TRBV6-5 with TRBJ2-5; 9 positions match TRBD1. Germline V gene data show CDR1 as MNHEY and CDR2 as SVGAGI. This CDR3 is 16 amino acids long. V was pared by 2 bases and J by 5 bases, with 9 bases of the junction left unmatched. DNA for the CDR3: TGTGCCAGCAGTTACCCCGGGACAGGGAGGAGGGAGACCCAGTACTTC. Translation gives CASSYPGTGRRETQYF.

The chain uses TRBV25-1 and TRBJ2-1; 8 nucleotides agree with TRBD1. Germline V CDR1 and CDR2: MGHDK, SYGVNS. This CDR3 has 14 residues. Trimming cost V 3 bases and J 8 bases; bases outside gene matches: 6. The CDR3 region has the DNA TGTGCCAGCAGTGAGGCGGACAGGGAAGATGAGCAGTTCTTC. Protein product: CASSEADREDEQFF.

This clonotype was observed a handful of times. The chain combines TRBV7-2 with TRBJ1-1, with 8 bases matching TRBD1. Losses at the gene ends were 3 bases for V and 2 bases for J; bases not matched to a gene: 5. The CDR3 runs to 15 residues. Germline CDR1 and CDR2: SGHTA and FQGNSA. CDR3 in amino acids: CASSFTGGFNTEAFF. In nucleotides, the CDR3 is TGTGCCAGCAGCTTCACAGGGGGGTTCAACACTGAAGCTTTCTTT.

This rearrangement joins TRBV20-1 to TRBJ2-3; D is perhaps TRBD2 (5 bases). The V end lost 6 bases, the J end lost 2 bases, and 18 bases lay between the germline ends. CDR1 and CDR2 from the germline V gene are DFQATT and SNEGSKA (reference sequence). The CDR3 covers 15 residues. For the CDR3, the DNA is TGCAGTGCCCGAAGAGGGCAGGCCCTCACAGATACGCAGTATTTT. Encoded protein: CSARRGQALTDTQYF.

The chain is built from TRBV7-9 and TRBJ2-4, with D perhaps TRBD1 (6 bases). Judging by the DNA end, TRBJ2-7 fits better; the J call may be wrong. This CDR3 spans 15 amino acids. From germline, CDR1 is SEHNR and CDR2 FQNEAQ (reference sequence). The CDR3 loop is CASSPSQRTVYEQYF. The CDR3, as DNA: TGTGCCAGCAGCCCATCCCAGCGGACAGTCTACGAGCAGTACTTC.

V gene TRBV4-2 combines with J gene TRBJ2-1, with 7 bases lining up with TRBD2. Germline V gene lookup returns CDR1 LGHNA and CDR2 YNFKEQ. This CDR3 region has 13 residues. The trim removed 5 bases at V and 7 bases at J, leaving 5 bases unmatched. The CDR3 is CASSSGGRNEQFF. In DNA form, the CDR3 reads TGTGCCAGCAGCTCGGGGGGAAGGAATGAGCAGTTCTTC.

The rearrangement links TRBV7-2 to TRBJ1-2; D remains ambiguous. The CDR3 is 14 residues long. CDR1 and CDR2 (germline): SGHTA, FQGNSA. V was trimmed by 3 bases and J by 7 bases, leaving 15 bases between them. The CDR3, as DNA: TGTGCCAGCAGCTTGCGGGAGAGGTCGGGTGGCTACACCTTC. Residues: CASSLRERSGGYTF.

This clonotype was detected only a few times. The chain combines TRBV20-1 with TRBJ2-3; no definite D call. CDR1 is DFQATT, CDR2 SNEGSKA, per germline (reference sequence). The CDR3 runs to 13 residues. V was shortened by 6 bases and J by 0 bases, with 10 bases between the two germline ends. The CDR3 protein is CSATSLSTDTQYF. The CDR3, as DNA: TGCAGTGCGACCTCTCTAAGCACAGATACGCAGTATTTT.

This sequence joins TRBV6-5 and TRBJ2-1; D may be TRBD2 (6 bases). Germline CDR1 is MNHEY and CDR2 is SVGAGI. V was pared by 9 bases and J by 6 bases, with 21 bases between. The CDR3 is 15 amino acids. Written as DNA, the CDR3 is TGTGCCAGTGGGACGGAAAGCCTGGGGGGCAATGAGCAGTTCTTC. This encodes CASGTESLGGNEQFF.

This chain joins TRBV5-1 and TRBJ2-2; no clear D gene. From germline, CDR1 is SGHRS and CDR2 YFSETQ. The CDR3 sequence is 15 residues long. Trimming took off 1 base at V and 2 bases at J, with 9 bases between the two ends. CDR3 nucleotides: TGCGCCAGCAGCTTGAGAGGTCACAACACCGGGGAGCTGTTTTTT. Its protein is CASSLRGHNTGELFF.

This clonotype was observed a handful of times. The rearrangement uses TRBV30 and TRBJ1-2; D unresolved. Germline lookup yields CDR1 GTSNPN and CDR2 SVGIG (reference sequence). The CDR3 is made up of 14 amino acids. V was trimmed by 5 bases and J by 3 bases, leaving 16 bases between them. CDR3 bases: TGTGCCTGGCTCGGGGTCCGGGAGGACTATGGCTACACCTTC. Encoded protein: CAWLGVREDYGYTF.

The chain links TRBV2 to TRBJ2-4; 12 nucleotides line up with TRBD2. Germline V gene data show CDR1 as SNHLY and CDR2 as FYNNEI. CDR3 length: 15 residues. V lost 5 bases and J lost 13; bases outside the gene matches: 12. CDR3 in DNA: TGTGCCAGCAGTCCTAGCGGGAGGGCCTTCAATGAGCAGTACTTC. It is translated as CASSPSGRAFNEQYF.

V usage is TRBV5-6 and J usage is TRBJ2-7, with D hard to call. The CDR3 consists of 16 residues. Trimming shortened V by 1 base and J by 0 bases, and 14 bases separated the two germline ends. CDR1 and CDR2 (germline): SGHDT, YYEEEE. The CDR3 DNA reads as TGTGCCAGCAGCTTGAGGGCGCATCTAAACTCCTACGAGCAGTACTTC. Its protein is CASSLRAHLNSYEQYF.